This T cell receptor beta chain was observed in a study of T-cell reconstitution after alpha-beta-depleted transplantation in children. CDR3 length: 13 residues. CDR1 is ENHRY and CDR2 is SYGVKD in the germline V gene. V shed 2 bases and J shed 9 bases, with 11 bases lying between them. This sample's TCRbeta library carried unique molecular identifier barcodes. TCRdb reprocessed the PCR reads via MiXCR and lists one record per CDR3 protein. The sample consists of around 370,000 distinct CDR3 sequences, around 10% of them appearing once. This clonotype was seen only a few times. This clonotype was obtained from a human donor who donated a stem cell graft to a child with acute lymphoblastic leukemia. The sequencing used PBMCs from the stem cell graft donor, collected from the stem cell graft. The V call is TRBV10-3, the J call TRBJ2-1; D may be TRBD1 or TRBD2 (6 bases each). The DNA for the CDR3 is TGTGCCATCAGTGAGGACAGGAGGGGTGAGCAGTTCTTC. It codes for CAISEDRRGEQFF.